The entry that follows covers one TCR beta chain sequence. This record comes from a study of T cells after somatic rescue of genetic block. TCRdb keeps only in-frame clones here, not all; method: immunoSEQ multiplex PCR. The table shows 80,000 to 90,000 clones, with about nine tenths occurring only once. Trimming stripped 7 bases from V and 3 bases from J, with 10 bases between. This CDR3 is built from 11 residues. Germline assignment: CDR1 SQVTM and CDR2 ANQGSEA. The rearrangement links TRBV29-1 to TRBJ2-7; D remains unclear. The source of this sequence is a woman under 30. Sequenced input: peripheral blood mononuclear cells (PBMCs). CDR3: CSGIVVYEQYF. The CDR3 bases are TGCAGCGGGATCGTCGTCTACGAGCAGTACTTC.